This T cell receptor beta chain emerged from a study of patients and donors after allogeneic stem cell transplantation. TCRdb called the RT-PCR reads again in MiXCR, with one record for every CDR3 protein. Here the sample spans about 70,000 distinct CDR3 sequences, about 25% being singletons. CDR3 length equals 18 residues. Germline V CDR1 and CDR2: KGHDR, SFDVKD. The V gene lost 0 bases and the J gene lost 4 bases, with 18 bases spanning the gap. The rearrangement links TRBV24-1 to TRBJ1-5; D unclear. The clonotype was recovered from a human donor who was either an allogeneic HSCT recipient or a stem cell or donor lymphocyte infusion donor (not recorded which). It is not recorded whose cells these are; they may come from a transplant donor. Sequencing used blood, either unsorted or a sorted T cell fraction (not recorded which). DNA of the CDR3: TGTGCCACCAGTGATTTGAAACAGAGGGCAGATGTGAATCAGCCCCAGCATTTT. It is translated as CATSDLKQRADVNQPQHF.